Listed below are T cell receptor beta chains from one sample, sequenced in a study of CD8 T cells in Susac syndrome. MiXCR was run by TCRdb on the immunoSEQ multiplex PCR reads, yielding one entry per CDR3 protein. Among 85,000 to 95,000 distinct CDR3 sequences, roughly 94% were seen once, and the ten largest hold about 0.29%. The sample taken for sequencing was CD4+ T cells from PBMCs. These receptors originate from a human donor with Susac syndrome. The CDR3 runs from the conserved cysteine through the conserved F or W. D genes are given only for firm matches. Size tells how often a clone was seen (once, few, many) or the class of an expanded clone, and some rows leave it out.

D gene | J gene | V gene | clone size | CDR3 DNA | CDR3 protein
. | TRBJ1-1 | TRBV6-6 | . | TGTGCCAGCAGTTACCAAAACACTGAAGCTTTCTTT | CASSYQNTEAFF
. | TRBJ1-5 | TRBV2 | . | TGTGCCAGCGGAGTCAGTCAGCCCCAGCATTTT | CASGVSQPQHF
. | TRBJ1-1 | TRBV19 | . | TGTGCCAGTAGTACCGATCTGAAGAGGAACACTGAAGCTTTCTTT | CASSTDLKRNTEAFF
. | TRBJ1-2 | TRBV30 | . | TGTGCCTGGAGTACCCCCCCGACCAACTATGGCTACACCTTC | CAWSTPPTNYGYTF
. | TRBJ2-7 | TRBV3-1 | . | TGTGCCAGCAGCCATCCGGGTATAGGCGAGCAGTACTTC | CASSHPGIGEQYF
. | TRBJ2-5 | TRBV10-3 | . | TGTGCCACGAGCGGCACCGTCCGAGAGACCCAGTACTTC | CATSGTVRETQYF
TRBD2 | TRBJ2-1 | TRBV27 | . | TGTGCCAGCAGTCTGGGACTAGCGGTATACTCCTACAATGAGCAGTTCTTC | CASSLGLAVYSYNEQFF
. | TRBJ1-6 | TRBV12-3/TRBV12-4 | . | TGTGCCAGCAGTCGACTGTTGTTGCCTCCGGACTCACCCCTCCACTTT | CASSRLLLPPDSPLHF
. | TRBJ1-6 | TRBV19 | . | TGTGCCAGTAGTACGGACGGCGGGGATTCACCCCTCCACTTT | CASSTDGGDSPLHF
TRBD2 | TRBJ2-7 | TRBV7-8 | . | TGTGCCAGCATCGCACGGGGGGGAGGCTACGAGCAGTACTTC | CASIARGGGYEQYF
. | TRBJ1-1 | TRBV3-1 | . | TGTGCCAGCAGGGACGGTAACACTGAAGCTTTCTTT | CASRDGNTEAFF
. | TRBJ2-3 | TRBV11-3 | once | TGTGCCAGCAGCCTACGACGGAGGGATACGCAGTATTTT | CASSLRRRDTQYF
. | TRBJ2-3 | TRBV12-3/TRBV12-4 | . | TGTGCCAGCAGTTTTGTGGGGAGCACAGATACGCAGTATTTT | CASSFVGSTDTQYF
. | TRBJ2-1 | TRBV12-2 | . | TGTGCAAGTCGCTTAGCTTCCTCTCGGAGGGGCCAATACAATGAGCAGTTCTTC | CASRLASSRRGQYNEQFF
. | TRBJ2-2 | TRBV15 | . | TGTGCCACCAGCAGAGTTCAAGGGGCCGGGGAGCTGTTTTTT | CATSRVQGAGELFF
TRBD1 | TRBJ2-3 | TRBV7-2 | . | TGTGCCAGCTACGGGACAGGGGGACGTTGGGATACGCAGTATTTT | CASYGTGGRWDTQYF
TRBD1 | TRBJ1-5 | TRBV6-5 | . | TGTGCCAGCAGTCGACAGGGGAGCAATCAGCCCCAGCATTTT | CASSRQGSNQPQHF
. | TRBJ1-6 | TRBV5-4 | . | TGTGCCAGCAGCTTGGCTGGGGTCACGTATTCACCCCTCCACTTT | CASSLAGVTYSPLHF
TRBD2 | TRBJ2-1 | TRBV9 | . | TGTGCCAGCAGCCCTCTAGCGGGGGAGAGTGAGCAGTTCTTC | CASSPLAGESEQFF
. | TRBJ2-6 | TRBV7-2 | few | TGTGCCAGCAGCTTAGGGGGTAGTGGGGCCAACGTCCTGACTTTC | CASSLGGSGANVLTF
TRBD1 | TRBJ1-6 | TRBV5-4 | . | TGTGCCAGCAGCTCGAAAAGACAGGGGGTGGATTCACCCCTCCACTTT | CASSSKRQGVDSPLHF
TRBD1 | TRBJ1-5 | TRBV11-2 | . | TGTGCCAGCAGCCAGACAGGGGGCGGCAATCAGCCCCAGCATTTT | CASSQTGGGNQPQHF
. | TRBJ2-7 | TRBV12-3/TRBV12-4 | . | TGTGCCAGCAGTCTAGGGGGGCGCGAGCAGTACTTC | CASSLGGREQYF
TRBD2 | TRBJ2-3 | TRBV7-3 | . | TGTGCCAGCAGCCCGACTAGCGGCACAGATACGCAGTATTTT | CASSPTSGTDTQYF
. | TRBJ1-5 | TRBV20-1 | . | TGCAGTGCTAGAACGAGTTATAGCAATCAGCCCCAGCATTTT | CSARTSYSNQPQHF
TRBD1 | TRBJ2-6 | TRBV6-1 | few | TGTGCCAGCAGTGAACGAGCAGGGGGCTCTATTGGGGCCAACGTCCTGACTTTC | CASSERAGGSIGANVLTF
TRBD1 | TRBJ2-1 | TRBV12-3/TRBV12-4 | . | TGTGCCAGCAGGGGACAGGGGGCATACCATGAGCAGTTCTTC | CASRGQGAYHEQFF
. | TRBJ1-4 | TRBV12-3/TRBV12-4 | . | TGTGCCAGCAGTTTTGCGGGACTGGTTAATGAAAAACTGTTTTTT | CASSFAGLVNEKLFF
. | TRBJ1-2 | TRBV30 | . | TGTGCCTGGAAACGAACAGAAGCCAACTATGGCTACACCTTC | CAWKRTEANYGYTF
. | TRBJ1-1 | TRBV6-6 | . | TGTGCCAGCAGTTACGAGGGTAACACTGAAGCTTTCTTT | CASSYEGNTEAFF
TRBD1 | TRBJ2-2 | TRBV5-6 | . | TGTGCCAGCAGTTTCGGGACAGGTTCGAGCACCGGGGAGCTGTTTTTT | CASSFGTGSSTGELFF
. | TRBJ2-2 | TRBV6-2/TRBV6-3 | . | TGTGCCAGCAGTTACCGTCAGGAGCTACCCGGGGAGCTGTTTTTT | CASSYRQELPGELFF
. | TRBJ2-7 | TRBV7-2 | . | TGTGCCAGCAGTATGACAGACCCTACAGTCTACGAGCAGTACTTC | CASSMTDPTVYEQYF
TRBD1 | TRBJ1-1 | TRBV28 | . | TGTGCCAGCAGTCCCGTGACAGGGGGCCGGTACACTGAAGCTTTCTTT | CASSPVTGGRYTEAFF
TRBD1 | TRBJ2-6 | TRBV20-1 | once | TGCAGTGCTAGGCATACAGGGGGCTCTGGGGCCAACGTCCTGACTTTC | CSARHTGGSGANVLTF
. | TRBJ2-7 | TRBV6-6 | few | TGTGCCAGCAGTTACTCAACGGGGTTCAACGAGCAGTACTTC | CASSYSTGFNEQYF